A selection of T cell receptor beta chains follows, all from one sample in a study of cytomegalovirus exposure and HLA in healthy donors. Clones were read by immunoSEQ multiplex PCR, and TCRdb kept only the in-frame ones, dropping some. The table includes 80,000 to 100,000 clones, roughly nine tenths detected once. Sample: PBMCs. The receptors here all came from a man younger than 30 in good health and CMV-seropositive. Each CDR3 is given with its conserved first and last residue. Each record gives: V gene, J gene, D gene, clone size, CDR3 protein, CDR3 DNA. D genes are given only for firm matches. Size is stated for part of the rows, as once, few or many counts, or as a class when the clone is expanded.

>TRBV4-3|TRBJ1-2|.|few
CASSQDLGTRDYGYTF
TGCGCCAGCAGCCAAGATCTCGGGACTAGGGACTATGGCTACACCTTC
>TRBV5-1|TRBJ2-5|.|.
CASSPRKGQETQYF
TGCGCCAGCAGCCCTAGGAAGGGGCAAGAGACCCAGTACTTC
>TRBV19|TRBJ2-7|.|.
CASEAATGYEQYF
TGTGCCAGTGAAGCCGCGACAGGCTACGAGCAGTACTTC
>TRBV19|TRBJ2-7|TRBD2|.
CASSLSQGGSYEQYF
TGTGCCAGTAGTCTATCTCAGGGAGGGAGCTACGAGCAGTACTTC
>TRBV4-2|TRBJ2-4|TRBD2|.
CASSQDRASGGLAKNIQYF
TGTGCCAGCAGCCAAGATAGGGCTAGCGGGGGTCTAGCCAAAAACATTCAGTACTTC
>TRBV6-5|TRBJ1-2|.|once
CASRTGLENGYTF
TGTGCCAGCAGGACGGGACTTGAGAATGGCTACACCTTC
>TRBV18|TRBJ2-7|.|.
CASSHGGGRVGYEQYF
TGTGCCAGCTCACACGGTGGTGGCAGGGTTGGATACGAGCAGTACTTC
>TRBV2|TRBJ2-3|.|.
CASSGTRSTDTQYF
TGTGCCAGCAGTGGAACTAGAAGTACAGATACGCAGTATTTT
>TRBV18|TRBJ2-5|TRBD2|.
CASSPPLRGGETQYF
TGTGCCAGCTCACCCCCTCTCCGGGGAGGGGAGACCCAGTACTTC
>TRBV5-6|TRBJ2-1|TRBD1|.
CASSSGTGLSNEQFF
TGTGCCAGCAGCTCGGGGACAGGCCTCTCCAATGAGCAGTTCTTC
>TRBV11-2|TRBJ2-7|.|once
CASSLNGGPYEQYF
TGTGCCAGCAGCTTGAACGGGGGACCCTACGAGCAGTACTTC
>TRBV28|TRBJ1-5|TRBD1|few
CASSGGTGGYNQPQHF
TGTGCCAGCAGTGGCGGGACAGGGGGTTACAATCAGCCCCAGCATTTT
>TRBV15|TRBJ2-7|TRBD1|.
CATSRVGQGAILSYEQYF
TGTGCCACCAGCAGAGTGGGACAGGGGGCTATTTTATCCTACGAGCAGTACTTC
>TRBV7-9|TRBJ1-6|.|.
CASSFTGYGDSPLHF
TGTGCCAGCAGCTTCACAGGGTACGGGGATTCACCCCTCCACTTT
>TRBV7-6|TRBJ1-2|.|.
CASSLEQGSNYGYTF
TGTGCCAGCAGCTTAGAACAGGGTTCTAACTATGGCTACACCTTC
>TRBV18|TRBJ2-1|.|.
CASSPLRDGSDGEQFF
TGTGCCAGCTCACCACTAAGGGACGGGAGCGATGGTGAGCAGTTCTTC
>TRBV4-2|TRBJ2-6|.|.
CASSQDQASGANVLTF
TGTGCCAGCAGCCAAGATCAGGCTTCTGGGGCCAACGTCCTGACTTTC
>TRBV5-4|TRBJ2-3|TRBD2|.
CASNGGARTDTQYF
TGTGCCAGTAACGGGGGGGCCCGCACAGATACGCAGTATTTT
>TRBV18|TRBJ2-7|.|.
CASSPPVGGIYEQYF
TGTGCCAGCTCACCACCGGTCGGAGGGATCTACGAGCAGTACTTC
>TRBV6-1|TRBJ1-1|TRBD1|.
CASPLPGQNNYEAFF
TGTGCCAGCCCCCTTCCGGGACAGAATAACTATGAAGCTTTCTTT
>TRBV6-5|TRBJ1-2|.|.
CASSYTLQGSYGYTF
TGTGCCAGCAGTTACACACTACAGGGCTCCTATGGCTACACCTTC
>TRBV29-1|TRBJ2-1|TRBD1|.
CSVGTVYNEQFF
TGCAGCGTGGGGACAGTATACAATGAGCAGTTCTTC
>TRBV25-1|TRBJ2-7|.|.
CASSSDRYEQYF
TGTGCCAGCAGTTCAGACAGGTACGAGCAGTACTTC
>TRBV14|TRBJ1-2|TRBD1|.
CASSDEPGQDYGYTF
TGTGCCAGCAGCGATGAGCCGGGACAGGATTATGGCTACACCTTC
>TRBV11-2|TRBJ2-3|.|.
CASSLQGLVTDTQYF
TGTGCCAGCAGCTTACAGGGGCTGGTCACAGATACGCAGTATTTT
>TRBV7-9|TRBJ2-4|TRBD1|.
CASSLTTGVAKNIQYF
TGTGCCAGCAGCTTGACCACAGGGGTAGCCAAAAACATTCAGTACTTC
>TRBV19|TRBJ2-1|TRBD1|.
CASRTTGGATYNEQFF
TGTGCCAGTAGGACTACAGGGGGCGCAACCTACAATGAGCAGTTCTTC